One sample yielded the 4 T cell receptor beta chains listed below, sequenced in a study of CD8+CD57+ T cells in acquired aplastic anemia. Those patients picked for sequencing had displayed CD8+CD57+ cell expansion on flow cytometry. According to the study, genomic DNA was the template for TCR beta VDJ and CDR3 profiling. TCRdb redid the calling of the reads with MiXCR, one entry per CDR3 protein. The sample lists 270,000 or so distinct CDR3 sequences; roughly 82% were seen once. The sequenced sample was sorted CD4+, CD8+, or CD8+CD57+ T cells (not recorded which) from PBMCs. The origin of the receptors is a human donor with aplastic anemia.

This chain connects TRBV2 to TRBJ1-5; 10 nucleotides align to TRBD1. V shed 6 bases and J 5 bases; nucleotides not matched to a gene: 1. This CDR3 contains 13 residues. CDR1 and CDR2 (germline): SNHLY, FYNNEI. CDR3 nucleotides: TGTGCCAGCAGCGGACAGGGGGATCAGCCCCAGCATTTT. Its translation is CASSGQGDQPQHF.

This clonotype was seen only a few times. An end of the junction differs from the germline gene, which may be a read error. The chain has TRBV7-8 and TRBJ2-1; D is undetermined. Germline values: CDR1 SGHVS, CDR2 FQNEAQ. The CDR3 is 15 residues long. CDR3 amino acids: CASSLARGPDTQHFF. DNA of the CDR3: TGTGCCAGCAGCTTAGCTAGAGGTCCCGATACGCAGCATTTCTTC.

The table lists this clonotype with a count of one. This is likely a read error, given that the CDR3 carries no conserved phenylalanine or tryptophan at its end. No DNA is shown, since the ends of the CDR3 on it are uncertain; the CDR3 is the one TCRdb lists. V gene TRBV7-8 combines with J gene TRBJ2-1; the D call of TRBD2 is as the table states it, not checked on the DNA. From germline, CDR1 is SGHVS and CDR2 FQNEAQ. 13 amino acids form the CDR3, both terminal residues included. The CDR3 loop is CASSVAGGPDTFY.

V is TRBV9 and J is TRBJ2-7; 7 positions match TRBD1. V lost 2 bases to trimming and J lost 1 base; unmatched junction nucleotides: 15. The CDR3 contains 18 residues. CDR1 SGDLS and CDR2 YYNGEE come from the germline V gene. CDR3 region: CASSVGPDGTALSYEQYV. CDR3 nucleotides: TGTGCCAGCAGCGTTGGGCCAGATGGGACAGCCCTTTCCTACGAGCAGTACGTC.